This T cell receptor (beta chain) appears in the sequencing data of a study of shared clonotypes between healthy human individuals. In germline, CDR1 is SGHDN, CDR2 FVKESK. The CDR3 totals 13 residues. The junction had 14 bases not matched to a gene; V was cut back by 8 bases and J by 11 bases. The protocol was immunoSEQ multiplex PCR, while the TCRdb copy is restricted to in-frame clones and leaves out a portion. This sample has more than 2 million clones; 95% occur once, and the top ten carry less than 0.15%. The receptor was derived from a man between 18 and 29 years old in good health. Sequencing was done on a sample of naive CD4+ T cells sorted from blood. The sample's subset: CD45RA+ positively selected. The chain couples TRBV14 to TRBJ2-7; TRBD1 aligns across 8 bases. CDR3 in DNA: TGTGCCAGCGCACCTCTCCTGACAGGGGAGAAGTACTTC. Amino acid sequence: CASAPLLTGEKYF.